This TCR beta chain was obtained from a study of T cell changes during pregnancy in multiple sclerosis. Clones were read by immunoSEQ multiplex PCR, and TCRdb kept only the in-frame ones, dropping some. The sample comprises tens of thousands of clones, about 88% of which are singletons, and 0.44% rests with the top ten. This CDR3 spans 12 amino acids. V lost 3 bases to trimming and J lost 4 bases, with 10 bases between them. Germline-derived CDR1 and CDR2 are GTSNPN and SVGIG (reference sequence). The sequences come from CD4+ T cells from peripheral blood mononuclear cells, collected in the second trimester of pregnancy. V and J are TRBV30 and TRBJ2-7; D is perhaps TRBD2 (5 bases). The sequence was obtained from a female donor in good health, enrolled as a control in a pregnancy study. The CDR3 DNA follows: TGTGCCTGGAGCCAGAGGGATTACGAGCAGTACTTC. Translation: CAWSQRDYEQYF.